This is a list of T cell receptor beta chains from one sample in a study of cytomegalovirus exposure and HLA in healthy donors. Generated by immunoSEQ multiplex PCR, the TCRdb table keeps only in-frame clones and is missing some. The table lists 100,000 to 120,000 clones, around 87% of them singletons. Sequenced sample: PBMCs. All receptors derive from a woman aged 18-29 years in good health and CMV-seropositive. Both conserved end residues are part of each CDR3. The D gene is left open where the match is weak. The size field is filled for only some rows; it gives once, few, many or a size class.

j_gene | v_gene | abundance | d_gene | CDR3nt | CDR3aa
TRBJ2-1 | TRBV4-2 | NA | TRBD1 | TGTGCCAGCAGCCCCCTGGACAGGGCGGTTAGCAATGAGCAGTTCTTC | CASSPLDRAVSNEQFF
TRBJ1-5 | TRBV28 | NA | TRBD1 | TGTGCCAGCAGTTTAATGGACAGGGAGAATCAGCCCCAGCATTTT | CASSLMDRENQPQHF
TRBJ2-5 | TRBV10-2 | NA | NA | TGCGCCAGCAGTGAGTCCCTTCTAGCTGGCGGGACCCAGTACTTC | CASSESLLAGGTQYF
TRBJ1-2 | TRBV9 | NA | TRBD1 | TGTGCCAGCAGCCCGGGACAGAGCTATGGCTACACCTTC | CASSPGQSYGYTF
TRBJ2-5 | TRBV29-1 | NA | NA | TGCAGCGTTCGTCTGGACAACCTCCAAGAGACCCAGTACTTC | CSVRLDNLQETQYF
TRBJ2-5 | TRBV7-3 | NA | TRBD2 | TGTGCCAGCAGCTTAGCGGGGGGGCCAGAGACCCAGTACTTC | CASSLAGGPETQYF
TRBJ1-1 | TRBV27 | NA | TRBD1 | TGTGCCAGCAGTCCGAGGAGAGGGGGCTACAGCGAAGCTTTCTTT | CASSPRRGGYSEAFF
TRBJ2-1 | TRBV6-6 | NA | NA | TGTGCCACCCACCCGGTAAACCCTACTAACAATGAGCAGTTCTTC | CATHPVNPTNNEQFF
TRBJ2-2 | TRBV5-1 | NA | NA | TGCGCCAGCATGGAGGGTCTGAACACCGGGGAGCTGTTTTTT | CASMEGLNTGELFF
TRBJ2-6 | TRBV9 | NA | NA | TGTGCCAGCAGCGTAGATAGGAGCTCTGGGGCCAACGTCCTGACTTTC | CASSVDRSSGANVLTF
TRBJ1-3 | TRBV6-5 | NA | NA | TGTGCCAGCAGTTTTGGCAGGGGAGTTGGAAACACCATATATTTT | CASSFGRGVGNTIYF
TRBJ2-1 | TRBV10-3 | NA | TRBD2 | TGTGCCATCACCCCGGAAGGAGCGGGGTGGAATGAGCAGTTCTTC | CAITPEGAGWNEQFF
TRBJ2-3 | TRBV13 | NA | TRBD2 | TGTGCCAGCAGCTTAGTCGGGGGGACTAGCAAGGATACGCAGTATTTT | CASSLVGGTSKDTQYF
TRBJ2-7 | TRBV27 | NA | NA | TGTGCCAGCCAGGGAACCTACGAGCAGTACTTC | CASQGTYEQYF
TRBJ1-2 | TRBV6-6 | NA | NA | TGTGCCGTGGGGGGGAGCTTTTATGGCTACACCTTC | CAVGGSFYGYTF
TRBJ2-2 | TRBV9 | NA | TRBD2 | TGTGCCAGCAGCTTCAGCGGGAGGAACACCGGGGAGCTGTTTTTT | CASSFSGRNTGELFF
TRBJ1-3 | TRBV4-1 | NA | NA | TGCGCCAGCAGCCATTATACAGGGATCTCTGGAAACACCATATATTTT | CASSHYTGISGNTIYF
TRBJ2-7 | TRBV5-1 | NA | TRBD1 | TGCGCCAGCAGCCCTATCGACAGGGTCGGTTTTGAGCAGTACTTC | CASSPIDRVGFEQYF
TRBJ2-2 | TRBV5-1 | NA | NA | TGCGCCAGCAGTAACGGGGATATTGGCGGGGAGCTGTTTTTT | CASSNGDIGGELFF
TRBJ1-1 | TRBV6-5 | NA | NA | TGTGCCAGCGGCGGGCCGAACACTGAAGCTTTCTTT | CASGGPNTEAFF
TRBJ2-3 | TRBV7-3 | NA | NA | TGTGCCAGCAACCGGGAAGAACGCACAGATACGCAGTATTTT | CASNREERTDTQYF
TRBJ2-1 | TRBV28 | NA | TRBD1 | TGTGCCAGCAGCCCTCGTTCAGGGGGCCATGAGCAGTTCTTC | CASSPRSGGHEQFF
TRBJ2-3 | TRBV27 | many | TRBD2 | TGTGCCAGCAGTTCCCGACTAGCGGGAGGCACAGATACGCAGTATTTT | CASSSRLAGGTDTQYF
TRBJ2-2 | TRBV7-9 | NA | NA | TGTGCCAGCATCCCAGGGAGTCAGGCGGGGACCGGGGAGCTGTTTTTT | CASIPGSQAGTGELFF
TRBJ1-1 | TRBV9 | once | TRBD1 | TGTGCCAGCAGCACCCGACAGGGGACGAGCCTATACACTGAAGCTTTCTTT | CASSTRQGTSLYTEAFF
TRBJ2-7 | TRBV5-1 | NA | TRBD2 | TGCGCCAGCAGCTTTAGCGGGGCCGGGGGGGGCGACGAGCAGTACTTC | CASSFSGAGGGDEQYF
TRBJ2-3 | TRBV9 | NA | TRBD2 | TGTGCCAGCAGCCCGGGACTAGCGTCCCGTACGCAGTATTTT | CASSPGLASRTQYF
TRBJ1-1 | TRBV6-6 | NA | NA | TGTGCCAGCAGTTACCCGGGACACAGCACTGAAGCTTTCTTT | CASSYPGHSTEAFF
TRBJ2-7 | TRBV28 | NA | TRBD2 | TGTGCCAGCACCCGCGGGGGAGGCTACGAGCAGTACTTC | CASTRGGGYEQYF
TRBJ1-4 | TRBV4-1 | once | NA | TGCGCCAGCAGCCAAGAGGGGGGGGGCGATGAAAAACTGTTTTTT | CASSQEGGGDEKLFF
TRBJ2-1 | TRBV4-1 | NA | TRBD1 | TGCGCCAGCAGCCAAGATCCGGGACAGGGGTCAGGTGAGCAGTTCTTC | CASSQDPGQGSGEQFF
TRBJ1-3 | TRBV5-1 | NA | NA | TGCGCCAGCAGCCAGGGGCCCCGGGAACCAAACACCATATATTTT | CASSQGPREPNTIYF